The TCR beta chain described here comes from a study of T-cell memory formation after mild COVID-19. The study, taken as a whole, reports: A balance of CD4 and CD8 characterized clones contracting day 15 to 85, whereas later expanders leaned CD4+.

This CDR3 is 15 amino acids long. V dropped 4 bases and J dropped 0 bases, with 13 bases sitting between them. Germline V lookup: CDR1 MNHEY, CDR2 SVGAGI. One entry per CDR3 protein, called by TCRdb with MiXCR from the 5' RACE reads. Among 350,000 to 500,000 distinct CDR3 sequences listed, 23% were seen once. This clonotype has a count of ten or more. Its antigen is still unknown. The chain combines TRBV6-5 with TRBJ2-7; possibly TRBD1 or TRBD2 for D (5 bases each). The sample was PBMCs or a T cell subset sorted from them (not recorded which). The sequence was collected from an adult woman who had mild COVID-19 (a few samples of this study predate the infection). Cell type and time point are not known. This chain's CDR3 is CASSSAGTGSYEQYF. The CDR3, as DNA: TGTGCCAGCAGTTCCGCCGGGACGGGCTCCTACGAGCAGTACTTC.